The sequence of this TCR beta chain was determined in a study of blood T cell repertoires in COVID-19. TCRdb's copy holds only in-frame clones and misses some; the assay was immunoSEQ multiplex PCR. The data show around 310,000 clones, with 90% seen just once and under 1.1% held by the top ten. In germline, CDR1 is MNHEY, CDR2 SVGEGT. V gave up 0 bases and J gave up 8 bases; unmatched junction bases: 11. The CDR3 loop spans 17 amino acids. The sequencing sample was made of peripheral blood. V is TRBV6-2 or TRBV6-3 and J is TRBJ1-4; 8 bases match TRBD1. The clonotype was recovered from a woman in her forties with COVID-19, enrolled during active disease. CDR3 sequence reads: CASSYSSGWQGAEKLFF. In DNA, the CDR3 is TGTGCCAGCAGTTACTCCAGCGGTTGGCAGGGGGCCGAAAAACTGTTTTTT.